This paragraph reports one TCR beta chain. Its antigen is currently unknown. The data derive from a study of T cell responses to AZD1222 COVID-19 vaccine. TCRdb's copy holds only in-frame clones and misses some; the assay was immunoSEQ multiplex PCR. The sample carries some 190,000 clones, 88% recorded once. Whole-study results and caveats: Reportedly, nearly half of unique spike TCRs recognized epitopes outside B.1.351/B.1.1.7 mutations. It was only after the peak T cell response that any repertoires were sampled.

This sequence was found in an adult in good health. This material consisted of peripheral blood, taken on day 0 of AZD1222 vaccination.

Here the CDR3 reads CASSDSIGGADERGLYEQYF. The CDR3 coding sequence is TGTGCCAGCAGTGATTCAATAGGGGGTGCCGATGAGAGGGGACTCTACGAGCAGTACTTC. The chain couples TRBV6-4 to TRBJ2-7, with D possibly called TRBD1 or TRBD2 (6 bases each). The ends were cut back, 3 bases at V and 3 bases at J, with 30 bases in the middle. Germline V gene lookup returns CDR1 MRHNA and CDR2 SNTAGT. This CDR3 comprises 20 residues.